This T cell receptor beta chain was sequenced during a study of shared clonotypes between healthy human individuals. General study results and limits: It was anticipated that sequencing depth would influence how many clonotypes donors shared.

Regarding this clone: Its antigen is currently unknown.

Deep-level assay runs were performed. On sorted subsets, replicate PCRs used approximately 190 ng DNA, or about 33,000 T cell genomes. Sequenced by immunoSEQ multiplex PCR; TCRdb stores in-frame clones only, minus some. Of some 790,000 clones in the sample, 55% to 80% were seen once. Looked up from germline, CDR1 is LNHDA and CDR2 is SQIVND (reference sequence). V gave up 3 bases and J gave up 7 bases, with 10 bases separating them. The CDR3 runs 13 residues. Sequencing used memory CD4+ T cells sorted from blood. The subset here: CD45RA-negative fraction. V usage is TRBV19 and J usage is TRBJ2-1; TRBD2 might be the D (6 bases). The clonotype originates from a woman aged 25 to 39 in good health. As DNA, the CDR3 is TGTGCCAGTAGTATTGAGACTAGGAATGAGCAGTTCTTC. Encoded protein: CASSIETRNEQFF.